The rows below give T cell receptor beta chains drawn from one sample of a study of blood T cell repertoires in COVID-19. The assay was immunoSEQ multiplex PCR, and TCRdb's table has in-frame clones only and misses some. The sample has roughly 100,000 clones; 86% are singletons. Sequenced input: peripheral blood. These receptor sequences come from a man older than 75 with acute or convalescent COVID-19. Each CDR3 is given with its conserved first and last residue. The D gene is left open where the match is weak. Not every row has a clone size; where given, it reads once, few, many or a size class.

d_gene	v_gene	j_gene	abundance	CDR3aa	CDR3nt
NA	TRBV28	TRBJ2-5	NA	CASSPRLAGQETQYF	TGTGCCAGCAGTCCCCGTTTGGCAGGCCAAGAGACCCAGTACTTC
TRBD2	TRBV6-5	TRBJ2-1	NA	CASRAGLDNEQFF	TGTGCCAGCAGGGCCGGACTAGACAATGAGCAGTTCTTC
NA	TRBV4-1	TRBJ1-6	NA	CASSQFHRVGGSPLHF	TGCGCCAGCAGCCAATTTCACAGGGTTGGAGGTTCACCCCTCCACTTT
TRBD2	TRBV9	TRBJ2-1	NA	CASSVGGLAGGYNEQFF	TGTGCCAGCAGCGTGGGGGGACTAGCGGGAGGCTACAATGAGCAGTTCTTC
TRBD1	TRBV19	TRBJ2-7	NA	CASSKGARTYEQYF	TGTGCCAGTAGTAAGGGGGCGCGAACCTACGAGCAGTACTTC
NA	TRBV18	TRBJ2-2	NA	CASSPVTNTGELFF	TGTGCCAGCTCACCAGTGACTAACACCGGGGAGCTGTTTTTT
TRBD1	TRBV9	TRBJ1-1	NA	CASSDGTDKEAFF	TGTGCCAGCAGCGACGGGACAGACAAAGAAGCTTTCTTT
TRBD2	TRBV19	TRBJ2-2	NA	CASGGLAGGSGELFF	TGTGCCAGTGGAGGTCTAGCGGGAGGATCCGGGGAGCTGTTTTTT
NA	TRBV19	TRBJ2-3	NA	CASSIDRGTHTDTQYF	TGTGCCAGTAGTATAGACCGCGGGACCCACACAGATACGCAGTATTTT
NA	TRBV14	TRBJ2-5	NA	CASSQAHGGETQYF	TGTGCCAGCAGCCAAGCTCATGGAGGGGAGACCCAGTACTTC
TRBD1	TRBV10-3	TRBJ1-5	NA	CAIRGQGEGNQPQHF	TGTGCCATCAGGGGACAGGGTGAGGGCAATCAGCCCCAGCATTTT
NA	TRBV6-2/TRBV6-3	TRBJ2-7	NA	CASSVDERGDNRQYF	TGTGCCAGCAGCGTCGATGAAAGAGGGGACAACAGGCAGTACTTC
TRBD2	TRBV7-9	TRBJ2-1	NA	CASSPGLAGWNEQFF	TGTGCCAGCAGCCCGGGACTAGCGGGGTGGAATGAGCAGTTCTTC
TRBD1	TRBV11-2	TRBJ2-7	NA	CASSFTGTGIYEQYF	TGTGCCAGCAGTTTTACCGGGACAGGGATCTACGAGCAGTACTTC
NA	TRBV6-5	TRBJ1-5	NA	CASRSTGYSNQPQHF	TGTGCCAGCAGATCGACAGGCTATAGCAATCAGCCCCAGCATTTT
TRBD1	TRBV5-6	TRBJ1-4	NA	CASSVYRDRGLKLFF	TGTGCCAGCAGCGTATACAGGGACAGGGGTTTAAAACTGTTTTTT
NA	TRBV4-3	TRBJ1-4	NA	CASSQVLQSTNEKLFF	TGCGCCAGCAGCCAAGTTTTACAGTCAACTAATGAAAAACTGTTTTTT
NA	TRBV7-2	TRBJ2-3	NA	CASSLDQGSTDTQYF	TGTGCCAGCAGCTTAGACCAGGGAAGCACAGATACGCAGTATTTT
TRBD2	TRBV6-9	TRBJ2-1	NA	CASRFRLAGVGYNEQFF	TGTGCCAGCAGATTTAGACTAGCGGGAGTAGGTTACAATGAGCAGTTCTTC
NA	TRBV6-2/TRBV6-3	TRBJ2-1	NA	CASSSTGLEQFF	TGTGCCAGCAGTAGCACAGGGTTAGAGCAGTTCTTC
NA	TRBV27	TRBJ2-3	few	CASSSRAPNRVSTDTQYF	TGTGCCAGCAGTTCGCGCGCGCCCAACAGGGTTAGCACAGATACGCAGTATTTT
TRBD2	TRBV7-9	TRBJ2-2	NA	CASSLGSSGNTGELFF	TGTGCCAGCAGCTTAGGTTCTAGCGGCAACACCGGGGAGCTGTTTTTT
TRBD2	TRBV7-8	TRBJ2-7	NA	CASSVTSAAYEQYF	TGTGCCAGCAGCGTGACTAGCGCAGCCTACGAGCAGTACTTC
TRBD1	TRBV2	TRBJ1-1	NA	CASSEDLGQGAGSNTEAFF	TGTGCCAGCAGTGAAGATTTAGGACAGGGGGCAGGATCGAACACTGAAGCTTTCTTT
NA	TRBV24-1	TRBJ2-1	once	CATSDGAGTGNEQFF	TGTGCCACCAGTGATGGGGCGGGAACCGGTAATGAGCAGTTCTTC
NA	TRBV28	TRBJ2-2	NA	CASSLLGLISRGELFF	TGTGCCAGCAGTTTACTGGGTCTGATTTCGAGGGGGGAGCTGTTTTTT
TRBD1	TRBV2	TRBJ2-1	NA	CASRQRTGRGGNEQFF	TGTGCCAGCAGACAACGGACAGGGCGAGGGGGTAATGAGCAGTTCTTC
TRBD2	TRBV5-1	TRBJ2-1	NA	CASSFSGTSEQFF	TGCGCCAGCAGCTTCTCCGGGACTAGTGAGCAGTTCTTC
NA	TRBV2	TRBJ2-5	NA	CASSVNGETQYF	TGTGCCAGCAGTGTCAACGGAGAGACCCAGTACTTC
TRBD1	TRBV20-1	TRBJ2-5	NA	CSASTGGETQYF	TGCAGTGCTAGTACAGGGGGAGAGACCCAGTACTTC
NA	TRBV6-2/TRBV6-3	TRBJ1-2	NA	CASSYSKGLYGYTF	TGTGCCAGCAGTTACTCGAAAGGACTCTATGGCTACACCTTC
NA	TRBV27	TRBJ2-2	NA	CASSFAGAHGVGELFF	TGTGCCAGCAGTTTTGCGGGGGCCCATGGTGTCGGGGAGCTGTTTTTT
NA	TRBV11-2	TRBJ2-2	NA	CASSRENTGELFF	TGTGCCAGCTCGCGGGAGAACACCGGGGAGCTGTTTTTT
TRBD2	TRBV3-1/TRBV3-2	TRBJ2-5	NA	CASSQGGSGRPSETQYF	TGTGCCAGCAGCCAAGGGGGTAGCGGGAGACCCTCAGAGACCCAGTACTTC
NA	TRBV6-5	TRBJ2-7	NA	CASSLATIYEQYF	TGTGCCAGCAGTCTAGCGACGATCTACGAGCAGTACTTC
TRBD2	TRBV28	TRBJ2-1	NA	CASSFAGTSGANEQFF	TGTGCCAGCAGTTTCGCCGGGACTAGCGGGGCCAATGAGCAGTTCTTC
NA	TRBV10-3	TRBJ1-4	NA	CAISESRGAGSGEKLFF	TGTGCCATCAGTGAGTCGAGGGGTGCGGGGTCGGGCGAAAAACTGTTTTTT
NA	TRBV4-3	TRBJ2-7	NA	CASSQEETLYEQYF	TGCGCCAGCAGCCAAGAAGAGACACTCTACGAGCAGTACTTC
NA	TRBV7-2	TRBJ1-2	NA	CASSPDIMGSGYTF	TGTGCCAGCAGCCCGGACATTATGGGGTCTGGCTACACCTTC
NA	TRBV28	TRBJ2-3	NA	CASSSSYSTDTQYF	NA
NA	TRBV3-1/TRBV3-2	TRBJ2-7	NA	CASSQAVGATYEQYF	TGTGCCAGCAGCCAAGCCGTGGGAGCAACCTACGAGCAGTACTTC
TRBD2	TRBV5-1	TRBJ2-2	few	CASKIAGANGELFF	TGCGCCAGCAAAATAGCGGGAGCCAACGGGGAGCTGTTTTTT
TRBD1	TRBV5-4	TRBJ1-1	NA	CASSLVAGGNTEAFF	TGTGCCAGCAGCTTGGTGGCAGGGGGCAACACTGAAGCTTTCTTT
NA	TRBV5-1	TRBJ2-7	NA	CASSLMDNSYEQYF	TGCGCCAGCAGCTTGATGGACAACTCCTACGAGCAGTACTTC
NA	TRBV5-4	TRBJ2-7	NA	CASSWGHDYEQYF	TGTGCCAGCAGCTGGGGACACGACTACGAGCAGTACTTC
TRBD1	TRBV5-6	TRBJ2-6	NA	CASSSIGDREFSGANVLTF	TGTGCCAGCAGCTCCATCGGGGACAGAGAGTTCTCTGGGGCCAACGTCCTGACTTTC
NA	TRBV11-3	TRBJ2-3	NA	CASSLDGAGADTQYF	TGTGCCAGCAGCTTAGACGGGGCAGGGGCAGATACGCAGTATTTT
NA	TRBV27	TRBJ2-2	NA	CASSLEGTGELFF	TGTGCCAGCAGTTTAGAGGGAACCGGGGAGCTGTTTTTT
NA	TRBV25-1	TRBJ1-2	NA	CASSVTGTSSGYTF	TGTGCCAGCAGTGTAACCGGGACATCATCCGGCTACACCTTC
TRBD1	TRBV7-9	TRBJ2-7	NA	CASSQVTGREQYF	TGTGCCAGCAGCCAAGTGACAGGGCGCGAGCAGTACTTC
TRBD1	TRBV18	TRBJ2-5	NA	CASSPQGAETQYF	TGTGCCAGCTCACCTCAGGGGGCAGAGACCCAGTACTTC
TRBD2	TRBV28	TRBJ2-3	NA	CASSTTSGRASTDTQYF	TGTGCCAGCAGCACCACTAGCGGGAGGGCCAGCACAGATACGCAGTATTTT
TRBD1	TRBV7-2	TRBJ2-7	NA	CASSPPGTGVWPISF	TGTGCCAGCAGCCCCCCGGGGACAGGGGTTTGGCCCATCAGTTTC
TRBD1	TRBV5-4	TRBJ2-5	NA	CASSYLRGQQETQYF	TGTGCCAGCAGCTACCTCAGGGGGCAACAAGAGACCCAGTACTTC